This T cell receptor (beta chain) was profiled in a study of T cell responses to AZD1222 COVID-19 vaccine. For the study at large: Some second doses came at about 4 weeks and others at about 12 weeks; these were pooled. Findings and caveats of the study: Seropositive status at baseline applied to only six AZD1222 recipients. Two doses of AZD1222 preceded a rise in Spike-specific TCR breadth and depth.

Measured with immunoSEQ multiplex PCR; TCRdb has only the in-frame clones, and not every one. The sample yields about 100,000 clones, around nine tenths seen once. Points on this clone: Antigen: not known.

This specimen consisted of peripheral blood, obtained on day 0 of AZD1222 vaccination. The sequence was obtained from an adult in good health.

Here the CDR3 DNA reads TGTGCCAGCTCACCAGGAGAGGGGGTCCAAATTTCGGCCCAGTACTTC. Protein: CASSPGEGVQISAQYF. The chain recombines TRBV18 with TRBJ2-5; weak D call: TRBD1 (6 bases). Germline V gives CDR1 KGHSH, CDR2 LQKENI. Between the trimmed V and J ends, which lost 2 bases and 9 bases, there was a span of 22 bases. The CDR3 is 16 residues long. Full variable domain (outside the CDR3, taken from reference TRBV18 and TRBJ2-5): NAGVMQNPRHLVRRRGQEARLRCSPMKGHSHVYWYRQLPEEGLKFMVYLQKENIIDESGMPKERFSAEFPKEGPSILRIQQVVRGDSAAYFCASSPGEGVQISAQYFGPGTRLLVL.